Only a few counts were recorded for the clone carrying this T cell receptor beta chain. Its specificity is not known. A second PCR of 7 to 11 cycles used a sample-barcoded 5' primer and a J-beta primer mix. Using its own MiXCR run on the 5' RACE reads, TCRdb lists one record per CDR3 protein. This table has approximately 900,000 distinct CDR3 sequences, about 48% appearing once. The data belong to a study of blood T cells in healthy people across ages. General study findings and limits: Possibly, changes in expanded clonotypes were confounded because donor CMV status was unknown.

Each donor gave approximately 9.1 milliliters of peripheral blood. Every sample yielded at least 7 million isolated PBMCs. Per sample, no less than 6 micrograms of total RNA were extracted. This TCR came from a man between 25 and 39 years old in good health. Sequenced input: blood.

The CDR3 DNA reads TGCGCCAGCAGCCAAGATCGGGCAGGGGGCGAGGCTGAAGCTTTCTTT. It is translated as CASSQDRAGGEAEAFF. The chain carries TRBV4-3 and TRBJ1-1; 8 nucleotides agree with TRBD1. CDR1 is LGHNA and CDR2 is YSLEER in the germline V gene. The CDR3 length is 16 residues. Losses at the gene ends were 0 bases for V and 6 bases for J; bases not matched to a gene: 9.